This entry lists 7 T cell receptor beta chains sequenced from one sample in a study of T cells in Graves' hyperthyroidism and ophthalmopathy. RNA transcripts provided the source from which TCR beta CDR3 regions were amplified. The primer set for the first-round RT-PCR of the TCR CDR3 was HTBI. TCRdb reprocessed the multiplex PCR reads with MiXCR, giving one entry per CDR3 protein. Found here are fewer than 500,000 distinct CDR3 sequences, about 13% of them singletons; the top ten hold less than 25%. Sequencing was done on a sample of blood. The receptors originated from a man aged 25 to 45 with Graves' hyperthyroidism that later progressed to Graves' ophthalmopathy.

The genes are TRBV20-1 and TRBJ2-3; 9 nucleotides line up with TRBD2. The CDR3 runs 15 residues. V trimming: 0 bases; J trimming: 4 bases; junction bases outside the gene matches: 5. Germline CDR1 DFQATT, CDR2 SNEGSKA (reference sequence). The CDR3 region is CSARDQRGAPDTQYF. DNA of the CDR3: TGCAGTGCTAGAGATCAGCGGGGGGCCCCAGATACGCAGTATTTT.

Regarding this clonotype: A much larger clonotype is one base distant, so this may be a read error. The chain uses TRBV7-3 and TRBJ1-1; maybe TRBD1 (5 bases). This CDR3 comprises 14 residues. CDR1 and CDR2 (germline): SGHTA, FQGTGA. CDR3 in DNA: TGTGCCGGCAGCTTAGGGACGATGAACACTGAAGCTTTCTTT. Translating gives CAGSLGTMNTEAFF.

This chain connects TRBV7-8 to TRBJ1-5, with a weak D call TRBD1 (5 bases). The V and J ends lost 4 bases and 0 bases respectively, with 10 bases between them. This CDR3 is built from 15 residues. CDR1 is SGHVS, CDR2 FQNEAQ, per germline. The CDR3 nucleotides read TGTGCCAGCAGCTCCGGCAGGGTTAGCAATCAGCCCCAGCATTTT. Translated, it gives CASSSGRVSNQPQHF.

A remark on this clonotype: Since a much larger clone is just one base distant, this may be a read error. The conserved phenylalanine or tryptophan normally closing the CDR3 is absent here, so this likely arose from a read error. The chain carries TRBV7-6 and TRBJ2-7; D not certain. V gave up 0 bases and J gave up 1 base, with 7 bases separating them. Germline loops: CDR1 SGHVS, CDR2 FNYEAQ. The CDR3 runs 14 residues. DNA for the CDR3: TGTGCCAGCAGCTTAGCGCTGAATTCCTACGAGCAGTACCTC. Translation gives CASSLALNSYEQYL.

This clonotype was counted a few times. V is TRBV20-1 and J is TRBJ2-3; tentatively, D is TRBD2 (5 bases). This CDR3 spans 15 amino acids. CDR1 is DFQATT, CDR2 SNEGSKA, per germline (reference sequence). The ends were cut back, 0 bases at V and 0 bases at J, with 10 bases in the middle. The DNA of the CDR3 is TGCAGTGCTAGAGACCCGGGATTAAGCACAGATACGCAGTATTTT. Protein product: CSARDPGLSTDTQYF.

About this clonotype itself: A much larger clone sits a single nucleotide away, making a read error possible. The chain couples TRBV3-1 to TRBJ2-3, with a tentative D call TRBD1 (6 bases). The CDR3 totals 13 residues. Germline-derived CDR1 and CDR2 are LGHDT and YNNKEL (reference sequence). The V end lost 0 bases, the J end lost 11 bases, and 12 bases lay between the germline ends. The CDR3 reads CASSQEGAHMQYF. The CDR3 nucleotides read TGTGCCAGCAGCCAAGAGGGGGCCCATATGCAGTATTTT.

This clonotype was seen at least ten times. This chain uses TRBV20-1 with TRBJ2-5, with TRBD2 matching 10 bases. The CDR3 has 13 residues. Germline loops: CDR1 DFQATT, CDR2 SNEGSKA (reference sequence). Trimming at V came to 4 bases and at J to 3 bases, leaving 2 bases not matched to a gene. CDR3: CSAIAGGEETQYF. The DNA for the CDR3 is TGCAGTGCTATAGCGGGGGGCGAAGAGACCCAGTACTTC.